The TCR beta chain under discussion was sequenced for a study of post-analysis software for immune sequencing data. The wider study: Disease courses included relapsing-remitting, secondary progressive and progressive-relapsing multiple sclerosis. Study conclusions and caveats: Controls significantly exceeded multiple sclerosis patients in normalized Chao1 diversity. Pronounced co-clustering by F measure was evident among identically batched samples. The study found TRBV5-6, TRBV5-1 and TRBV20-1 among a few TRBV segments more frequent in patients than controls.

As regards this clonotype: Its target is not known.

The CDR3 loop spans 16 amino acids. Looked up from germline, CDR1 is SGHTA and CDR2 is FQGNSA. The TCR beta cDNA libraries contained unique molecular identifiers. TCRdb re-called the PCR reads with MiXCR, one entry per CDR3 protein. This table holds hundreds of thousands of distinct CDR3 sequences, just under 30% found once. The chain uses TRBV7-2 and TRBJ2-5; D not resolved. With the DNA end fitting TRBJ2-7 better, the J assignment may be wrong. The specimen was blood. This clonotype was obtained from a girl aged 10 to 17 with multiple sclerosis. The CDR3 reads CASSLLGRTLLDEQYF. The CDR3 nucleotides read TGTGCCAGCAGCTTATTAGGCAGAACCCTATTAGACGAGCAGTACTTC.